This TCR beta chain was sequenced in a study of tumour-infiltrating T cells in Burkitt lymphoma. For the study at large: All epidemiological Burkitt lymphoma subtypes were represented in the cohort. Productive clonality predicted overall and progression-free survival.

This clone was observed a single time. Its antigen is as yet unknown. Profiled with immunoSEQ multiplex PCR; TCRdb holds only in-frame clones, not every one. Among around 6,600 clones listed, 70% to 90% were seen once. The V end was cut by 0 bases, the J end by 4 bases, with 7 bases between. The CDR3 runs to 14 residues. Germline V gene lookup returns CDR1 SGDLS and CDR2 YYNGEE. Points from the study as a whole: Several public clonotypes recurred in numerous Burkitt lymphoma patients.

Input material: tumor tissue. This TCR was sampled from a human donor with Burkitt lymphoma. The chain uses TRBV9 and TRBJ2-2, with D uncertain. The CDR3 nucleotides are TGTGCCAGCAGCGTAGCCAGTTCCACCGGGGAGCTGTTTTTT. It encodes CASSVASSTGELFF.